The 32 T cell receptor beta chains below all came from one sample that was sequenced in a study of shared clonotypes between healthy human individuals. Libraries were prepared by immunoSEQ multiplex PCR; TCRdb keeps only in-frame clonotypes and omits some of them. The sample has roughly 2 million clones, almost 96% seen once; the top ten hold more than 0.1%. Sequenced sample: naive CD4+ T cells sorted from blood. Subset of the sample: CD45RA+ positively selected. These receptors came from a young man in good health.

This chain links TRBV4-2 with TRBJ1-1; the D gene is possibly TRBD1 (6 bases). Trimming removed 0 bases at V and 4 bases at J, with 12 bases between. CDR3 length equals 15 residues. CDR1 is LGHNA and CDR2 is YNFKEQ in the germline V gene. CDR3 sequence: CASSQDLVGATEAFF. CDR3 sequence (DNA): TGTGCCAGCAGCCAAGATTTAGTGGGGGCCACTGAAGCTTTCTTT.

V gene TRBV6-1 combines with J gene TRBJ2-7, with 7 nucleotides matching TRBD1. Germline V gives CDR1 MNHNS, CDR2 SASEGT. Unmatched junction bases numbered 6, after V lost 6 bases and J lost 7 bases. The CDR3 totals 12 residues. This CDR3 reads CASSRDSLEQYF. The CDR3 DNA sequence: TGTGCCAGCAGCCGGGACAGCCTTGAGCAGTACTTC.

The V gene is TRBV4-3, the J gene TRBJ2-2; D uncertain. CDR3 length: 13 residues. Trimming removed 0 bases from V and 7 bases from J, with 6 bases in between. Germline V lookup: CDR1 LGHNA, CDR2 YSLEER. The CDR3 loop reads CASSQDWGGELFF. In nucleotides, the CDR3 is TGCGCCAGCAGCCAAGACTGGGGCGGGGAGCTGTTTTTT.

This clone showed up just once. The chain recombines TRBV7-2 with TRBJ1-4; TRBD1 aligns across 8 bases. In germline, CDR1 is SGHTA, CDR2 FQGNSA. J lost 10 bases, V lost 5 bases, and 15 bases had no gene match. The CDR3 is 16 residues long. The CDR3 is CASSRLTGGGLGKLFF. Here the CDR3 DNA reads TGTGCCAGCAGCCGACTCACAGGGGGAGGGTTGGGAAAACTGTTTTTT. The full variable domain, rest sourced from reference TRBV7-2 and TRBJ1-4, is GAGVSQSPSNKVTEKGKDVELRCDPISGHTALYWYRQSLGQGLEFLIYFQGNSAPDKSGLPSDRFSAERTGGSVSTLTIQRTQQEDSAVYLCASSRLTGGGLGKLFFGSGTQLSVL.

The V and J genes are TRBV7-2 and TRBJ2-7, with D unresolved. Germline values: CDR1 SGHTA, CDR2 FQGNSA. The CDR3 consists of 15 residues. V lost 2 bases and J 2 bases, leaving 13 bases between the germline ends. As DNA, the CDR3 is TGTGCCAGCAGCTTACAGGCACCTAACGCCTACGAGCAGTACTTC. Translation gives CASSLQAPNAYEQYF.

The V gene is TRBV29-1, the J gene TRBJ2-7, with TRBD1 matching 7 bases. The CDR3 is made up of 13 amino acids. Germline V lookup: CDR1 SQVTM, CDR2 ANQGSEA. The ends lost 4 bases at V and 4 bases at J; junction bases unmatched: 7. CDR3: CSVGPGQKYEQYF. CDR3 DNA sequence: TGCAGCGTTGGGCCGGGACAGAAATACGAGCAGTACTTC.

This chain joins TRBV11-2 and TRBJ2-5; D gene ambiguous. The CDR3 length is 15 residues. The ends were cut back, 6 bases at V and 0 bases at J, with 14 bases in the middle. Germline CDR1 SGHAT, CDR2 FQNNGV. CDR3 in DNA: TGTGCCAGCAGATCTCAAGGGTTGTACCAAGAGACCCAGTACTTC. Its protein is CASRSQGLYQETQYF.

The chain uses TRBV5-6 and TRBJ1-1, with a weak D call TRBD1 (5 bases). This CDR3 has 15 amino acids. Germline lookup yields CDR1 SGHDT and CDR2 YYEEEE. The V end lost 6 bases, the J end lost 2 bases, and 17 bases lay between the germline ends. The CDR3: CASTFTGAVNTEAFF. The CDR3 DNA reads as TGTGCCAGCACCTTTACCGGGGCCGTAAACACTGAAGCTTTCTTT.

V usage is TRBV19 and J usage is TRBJ2-3; TRBD2 agrees at 10 bases. The CDR3 has 15 residues. The V segment lost 5 bases and the J segment 1 base; nucleotides outside the gene matches: 3. Germline CDR1 LNHDA, CDR2 SQIVND (reference sequence). CDR3 in DNA: TGTGCCAGTAGTGTGCTAGCGGGGGGCACAGATACGCAGTATTTT. This gives the protein CASSVLAGGTDTQYF.

CDR3 sequence reads: CASSFDSYYGYTF. The CDR3 nucleotides read TGTGCCAGCTCATTTGACAGCTACTATGGCTACACCTTC. The V call is TRBV18, the J call TRBJ1-2; the D gene is possibly TRBD1 (5 bases). V was clipped by 5 bases and J by 3 bases, with 10 bases between them. Germline CDR1 KGHSH, CDR2 LQKENI. This CDR3 spans 13 amino acids.

V usage is TRBV19 and J usage is TRBJ2-3, with D possibly called TRBD1 or TRBD2 (5 bases each). The CDR3 extends over 14 amino acids. CDR1 is LNHDA, CDR2 SQIVND, per germline (reference sequence). V gave up 6 bases and J gave up 1 base, with 11 bases separating them. The DNA for the CDR3 is TGTGCCAGTAGGGGGGTCCGGGGCACAGATACGCAGTATTTT. This translates into CASRGVRGTDTQYF.

The chain couples TRBV6-5 to TRBJ2-3; 11 bases fit TRBD2. This CDR3 spans 16 amino acids. V lost 2 bases, J lost 6 bases, and 7 bases stayed unmatched. Looked up from germline, CDR1 is MNHEY and CDR2 is SVGAGI. In nucleotides, the CDR3 is TGTGCCAGCAGTTACAGCTTAGCGGGAGGGCGGGATACGCAGTATTTT. Translation gives CASSYSLAGGRDTQYF.

The rearrangement links TRBV7-2 to TRBJ1-1; 7 bases are shared with TRBD1. The germline V gene has CDR1 SGHTA and CDR2 FQGNSA. Trimming took 2 bases from V and 3 from J; bases not matched to a gene: 3. The CDR3 contains 14 residues. The CDR3 DNA is TGTGCCAGCAGCTTAAGGGGGACAGACACTGAAGCTTTCTTT. Its protein product is CASSLRGTDTEAFF.

The genes are TRBV29-1 and TRBJ2-7, with D hard to call. Per germline, CDR1 SQVTM and CDR2 ANQGSEA. V gave up 5 bases and J gave up 2 bases, with 10 bases separating them. This CDR3 has 12 residues. CDR3 DNA sequence: TGCAGCGTTTTTTCAGGAACCTACGAGCAGTACTTC. Its translation is CSVFSGTYEQYF.

CDR3 protein: CASTGLPSYNEQFF. DNA for the CDR3: TGTGCCAGCACGGGACTTCCCTCCTACAATGAGCAGTTCTTC. V gene TRBV2 combines with J gene TRBJ2-1, with D tentatively TRBD2 (6 bases). The CDR3 covers 14 residues. V dropped 7 bases and J dropped 0 bases, with 10 bases sitting between them. Looked up from germline, CDR1 is SNHLY and CDR2 is FYNNEI.

This chain connects TRBV5-5 to TRBJ1-2; 7 nucleotides line up with TRBD1. The CDR3 extends over 14 amino acids. Germline V gene sequence: CDR1 SGHKS, CDR2 YYEKEE (reference sequence). The CDR3 coding sequence is TGTGCGGCGGGGCCGGGACAGCTAACCTTGGGCTACACCTTC. It is translated as CAAGPGQLTLGYTF.

Regarding this clone: Different DNA sequences within this sample yield the same CDR3. V gene TRBV5-1 combines with J gene TRBJ2-5, with TRBD2 identical over 10 bases. The V segment lost 1 base and the J segment 5 bases; nucleotides outside the gene matches: 5. The CDR3 covers 15 residues. Germline loops: CDR1 SGHRS, CDR2 YFSETQ. In DNA, the CDR3 is TGCGCCAGCAGCTTGTTAGCGGGAGGAGGGGAGACCCAGTACTTC. The encoded protein is CASSLLAGGGETQYF.

The chain uses TRBV2 and TRBJ2-3; TRBD2 aligns across 9 bases. The germline V gene encodes CDR1 SNHLY and CDR2 FYNNEI. The ends lost 5 bases at V and 2 bases at J; junction bases unmatched: 11. The CDR3 totals 17 residues. The CDR3 bases are TGTGCCAGCAGTAGGTGGGCGGGAGGGGAACTCACAGATACGCAGTATTTT. It specifies CASSRWAGGELTDTQYF.

The chain uses TRBV10-2 and TRBJ2-2, with D possibly being TRBD1 (5 bases). Trimming pared 7 bases from V and 3 bases from J, leaving 9 bases between. Germline V lookup: CDR1 WSHSY, CDR2 SAAADI. The CDR3 covers 13 residues. CDR3 DNA: TGCGCCAGCATGTCGACAGACACCGGGGAGCTGTTTTTT. This encodes CASMSTDTGELFF.

As for this clone: This CDR3 is also generated by other DNA sequences in the sample. The chain joins TRBV28 to TRBJ1-2; 8 positions agree with TRBD1. The germline V gene has CDR1 MDHEN and CDR2 SYDVKM. The CDR3 spans 13 residues. V shed 3 bases and J 5 bases; nucleotides not matched to a gene: 2. CDR3 bases: TGTGCCAGCAGTTTCCAGGGGGCTTATGGCTACACCTTC. Its protein is CASSFQGAYGYTF.

The chain combines TRBV6-5 with TRBJ2-1; no firm D call. CDR3 length equals 9 residues. Trimming took off 9 bases at V and 7 bases at J, with 4 bases between the two ends. CDR1 and CDR2 from the germline V gene are MNHEY and SVGAGI. The CDR3 nucleotides are TGTGCCAGAAAAAATGAGCAGTTCTTC. The encoded protein is CARKNEQFF.

The genes are TRBV18 and TRBJ2-7; D gene unclear. The CDR3 loop spans 12 amino acids. Trimming removed 4 bases at V and 4 bases at J, with 8 bases between. The germline gives CDR1 KGHSH, CDR2 LQKENI. The CDR3 coding sequence is TGTGCCAGCTCACGTCAAGAGTACGAGCAGTACTTC. Amino acids: CASSRQEYEQYF.

The chain couples TRBV10-3 to TRBJ2-1, with 9 bases matching TRBD2. The CDR3 runs to 16 residues. The V gene end was trimmed by 6 bases and the J gene end by 0 bases; junction bases not matched to a gene: 6. Germline V gene sequence: CDR1 ENHRY, CDR2 SYGVKD. The CDR3 nucleotides read TGTGCCATCAGAGGGACTAGCCCAAGCTCCTACAATGAGCAGTTCTTC. Translation gives CAIRGTSPSSYNEQFF.

This chain uses TRBV29-1 with TRBJ2-3; tentative D call: TRBD1 (6 bases). The CDR3 sequence is 14 residues long. The germline CDR1 and CDR2 sequences are SQVTM and ANQGSEA. CDR3 sequence reads: CSSRNRASTDTQYF. Written as DNA, the CDR3 is TGCAGTTCCCGGAACAGGGCTAGCACAGATACGCAGTATTTT.

The rearrangement links TRBV25-1 to TRBJ2-3; 7 nucleotides line up with TRBD2. Germline V gene sequence: CDR1 MGHDK, CDR2 SYGVNS. J lost 2 bases, V lost 7 bases, and 6 bases had no gene match. There are 14 residues in the CDR3. The DNA of the CDR3 is TGTGCCAGCAACCCGGCGGGAGACACAGATACGCAGTATTTT. This gives the protein CASNPAGDTDTQYF.

The J gene is TRBJ1-5, the V gene TRBV10-3; D perhaps matches TRBD1 (5 bases). The V end lost 6 bases, the J end lost 5 bases, and 14 bases lay between the germline ends. This CDR3 has 14 amino acids. Germline V gene sequence: CDR1 ENHRY, CDR2 SYGVKD. CDR3 protein: CAISDQGWDQPQHF. For the CDR3, the DNA is TGTGCCATCAGCGACCAGGGTTGGGATCAGCCCCAGCATTTT.

CDR3 sequence: CASSLLLAGESKNEQFF. The CDR3 DNA reads TGTGCCAGCAGCTTACTGTTAGCGGGAGAGTCTAAGAATGAGCAGTTCTTC. The chain joins TRBV11-2 to TRBJ2-1; 9 positions agree with TRBD2. The CDR3 length is 17 residues. CDR1 is SGHAT, CDR2 FQNNGV, per germline. With 2 bases clipped from V and 7 bases from J, the junction kept 12 bases outside the gene matches.

The V gene is TRBV10-3, the J gene TRBJ1-4, with D possibly matching TRBD1 (5 bases). The V gene lost 4 bases and the J gene lost 1 base, with 13 bases spanning the gap. This CDR3 spans 16 amino acids. Germline loops: CDR1 ENHRY, CDR2 SYGVKD. Here the CDR3 DNA reads TGTGCCATCAGTGCCCTGCGGGGGGTAACTAATGAAAAACTGTTTTTT. It yields the protein CAISALRGVTNEKLFF.

The CDR3 is CASSTGGAQYF. For the CDR3, the DNA is TGTGCCAGCAGCACAGGTGGGGCCCAGTACTTC. The V gene is TRBV7-2, the J gene TRBJ2-5, with D possibly being TRBD1 (5 bases). Germline CDR1 and CDR2: SGHTA and FQGNSA. With 5 bases removed from V and 9 bases from J, the gap between germline ends came to 10 bases. The length of the CDR3 is 11 residues.

J is TRBJ1-6 and V is TRBV6-5; D gene ambiguous. V was cut by 5 bases and J by 7 bases, with 15 bases left in between. The germline CDR1 and CDR2 sequences are MNHEY and SVGAGI. This CDR3 is 15 amino acids long. The DNA for the CDR3 is TGTGCCAGCAGTCCCTCCGGGTCCTTAAATTCACCCCTCCACTTT. It is translated as CASSPSGSLNSPLHF.

The V gene is TRBV29-1, the J gene TRBJ2-2; 7 bases line up with TRBD2. V lost 3 bases to trimming and J lost 6 bases; unmatched junction nucleotides: 7. The length of the CDR3 is 14 residues. Germline CDR1 and CDR2: SQVTM and ANQGSEA. CDR3 sequence reads: CSVDAGRAAGELFF. The CDR3 coding sequence is TGCAGCGTTGACGCAGGGAGGGCGGCCGGGGAGCTGTTTTTT.

This clone was counted a single time. This rearrangement joins TRBV18 to TRBJ2-7; D is unclear. The germline CDR1 and CDR2 sequences are KGHSH and LQKENI. The CDR3 sequence is 12 residues long. Trimming shortened V by 2 bases and J by 5 bases, and 7 bases separated the two germline ends. CDR3 bases: TGTGCCAGCTCACCATCTATCAACGAGCAGTACTTC. It translates to CASSPSINEQYF.